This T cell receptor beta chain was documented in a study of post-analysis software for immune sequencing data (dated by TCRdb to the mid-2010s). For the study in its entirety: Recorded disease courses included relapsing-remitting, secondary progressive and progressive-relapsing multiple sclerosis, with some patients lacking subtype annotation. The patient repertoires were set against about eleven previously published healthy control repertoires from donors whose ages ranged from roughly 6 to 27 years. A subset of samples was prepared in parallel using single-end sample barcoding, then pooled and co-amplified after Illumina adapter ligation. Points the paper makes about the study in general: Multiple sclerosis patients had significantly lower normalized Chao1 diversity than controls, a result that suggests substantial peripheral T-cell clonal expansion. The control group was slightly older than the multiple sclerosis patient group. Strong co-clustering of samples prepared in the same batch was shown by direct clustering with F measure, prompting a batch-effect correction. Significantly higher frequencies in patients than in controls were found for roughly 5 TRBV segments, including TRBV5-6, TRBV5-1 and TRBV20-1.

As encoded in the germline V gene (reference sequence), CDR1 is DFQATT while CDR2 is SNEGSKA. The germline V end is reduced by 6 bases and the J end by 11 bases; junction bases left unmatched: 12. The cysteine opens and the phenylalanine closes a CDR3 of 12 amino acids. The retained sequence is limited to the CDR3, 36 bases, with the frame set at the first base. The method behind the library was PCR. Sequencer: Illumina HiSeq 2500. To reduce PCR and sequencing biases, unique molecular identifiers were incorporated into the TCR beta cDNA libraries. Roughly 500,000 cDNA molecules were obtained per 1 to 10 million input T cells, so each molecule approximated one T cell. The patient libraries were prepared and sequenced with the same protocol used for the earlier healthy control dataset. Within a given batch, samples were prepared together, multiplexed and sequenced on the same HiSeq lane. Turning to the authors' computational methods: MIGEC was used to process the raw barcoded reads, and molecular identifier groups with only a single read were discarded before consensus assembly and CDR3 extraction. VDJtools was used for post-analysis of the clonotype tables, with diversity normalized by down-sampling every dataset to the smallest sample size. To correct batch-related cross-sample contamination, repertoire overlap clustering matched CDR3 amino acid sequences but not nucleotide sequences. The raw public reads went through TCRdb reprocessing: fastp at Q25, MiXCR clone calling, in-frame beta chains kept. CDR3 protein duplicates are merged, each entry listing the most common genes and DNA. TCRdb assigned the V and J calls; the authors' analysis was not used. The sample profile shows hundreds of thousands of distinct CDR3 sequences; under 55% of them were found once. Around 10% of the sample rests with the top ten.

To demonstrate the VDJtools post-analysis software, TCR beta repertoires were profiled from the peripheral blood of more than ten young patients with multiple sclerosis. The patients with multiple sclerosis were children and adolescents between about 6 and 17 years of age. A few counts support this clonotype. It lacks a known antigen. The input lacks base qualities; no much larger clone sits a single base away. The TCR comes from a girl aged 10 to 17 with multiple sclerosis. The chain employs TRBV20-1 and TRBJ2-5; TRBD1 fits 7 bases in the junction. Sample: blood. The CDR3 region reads CSALTGTAVQYF. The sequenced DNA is TGCAGTGCCCTAACCGGGACAGCTGTACAGTACTTC.